This entry concerns a single TCR beta chain. Its antigen is unknown. Germline CDR1 and CDR2: MNHNS and SASEGT. Trimming removed 0 bases at V and 6 bases at J, with 11 bases between. The CDR3 is 15 amino acids. These data belong to a study of cytotoxic CD8 clonotypes in ibrutinib-treated CLL. Study-level information: Of the patients, roughly 10 were relapsed/refractory, some 15 treatment-naive and roughly 17 IGHV unmutated. Study-wide results and limits: Clonality showed a rise at ibrutinib response that reversed toward baseline at progression.

The method was immunoSEQ multiplex PCR; TCRdb's version includes in-frame clones alone and lacks a portion of them. The table has about 34,000 clones, roughly three quarters seen once. This receptor was taken from a human donor with chronic lymphocytic leukemia. The sequences come from PBMCs, collected before ibrutinib treatment. The chain recombines TRBV6-1 with TRBJ2-2, with unresolved D. The CDR3 nucleotides are TGTGCCAGCAGTGAAGCGTATGGATCAGCCGGGGAGCTGTTTTTT. It specifies CASSEAYGSAGELFF.